The 29 T cell receptor beta chains given below trace back to one sample, sequenced in a study of Graves' ophthalmopathy and Graves' hyperthyroidism. TCR beta CDR3 amplification used RNA transcripts. HTBI primers were used in a first-round RT-PCR, which preceded a second-round multiplex PCR. TCRdb processed the multiplex PCR reads anew with MiXCR; each CDR3 protein has one entry. The table shows 560,000 or so distinct CDR3 sequences, with under 45% occurring only once. Material for sequencing was peripheral blood or thyroid tissue (not recorded which). The source of these receptors is an adult man with Graves' hyperthyroidism.

In DNA form, the CDR3 reads TGTGCCAGCAGTCGGGTCTCGGGGGCTTACACAGATACGCAGTATTTT. Its protein is CASSRVSGAYTDTQYF. V usage is TRBV6-5 and J usage is TRBJ2-3; the D gene could be TRBD1 or TRBD2 (6 bases each). The CDR3 length is 16 residues. V lost 5 bases and J 2 bases, leaving 17 bases between the germline ends. Germline values: CDR1 MNHEY, CDR2 SVGAGI.

This clonotype has a count of ten or more. The chain carries TRBV5-8 and TRBJ2-5; TRBD2 agrees at 9 bases. The CDR3 is 15 amino acids. Germline V gene data show CDR1 as SGHTS and CDR2 as YDEGEE. V dropped 3 bases and J dropped 2; count of bases not matched to a gene: 5. The CDR3 loop is CASSSPTSGQETQYF. The CDR3 bases are TGTGCCAGCAGCTCCCCGACTAGCGGTCAAGAGACCCAGTACTTC.

The sample holds many counts of this clonotype. V is TRBV29-1 and J is TRBJ1-1; tentative D call: TRBD1 (6 bases). This CDR3 comprises 13 residues. CDR1 SQVTM and CDR2 ANQGSEA come from the germline V gene. The V gene lost 3 bases and the J gene lost 2 bases, with 10 bases spanning the gap. Here the CDR3 DNA reads TGCAGCGTTGATAAACAGGGCAACACTGAAGCTTTCTTT. Its translation is CSVDKQGNTEAFF.

In DNA, the CDR3 is TGCAGCGTTGAAGTGGTGGACTACACCTTC. Encoded protein: CSVEVVDYTF. The rearrangement uses TRBV29-1 and TRBJ1-2; D uncertain. CDR3 length equals 10 residues. V was pared by 1 base and J by 10 bases, with 7 bases between. From germline, CDR1 is SQVTM and CDR2 ANQGSEA.

This clonotype was observed a single time. A clone one base away is much larger, so this may be a read error. The conserved phenylalanine or tryptophan normally closing the CDR3 is absent here, so this likely arose from a read error. The chain joins TRBV19 to TRBJ2-5; D remains unclear. CDR3 length: 14 amino acids. Trimming left V 4 bases short and J 2 bases short, with 11 bases between. Germline V lookup: CDR1 LNHDA, CDR2 SQIVND (reference sequence). CDR3 coding DNA: TGTGCCAGTAGTAAGCGCACGAAACAAGAGACCCAGTACTCC. It codes for CASSKRTKQETQYS.

This clonotype was counted a single time. This sequence joins TRBV7-9 and TRBJ2-6; D remains unclear. The CDR3 extends over 17 amino acids. The V end was cut by 4 bases, the J end by 3 bases, with 16 bases between. CDR1 and CDR2 from the germline V gene are SEHNR and FQNEAQ (reference sequence). DNA of the CDR3: TGTGCCAGCAGCTCCGGAAAGACCTTGTATGGGGCCAACGTCCTGACTTTC. Translation: CASSSGKTLYGANVLTF.

There are a few counts of this clonotype. The V and J genes are TRBV7-9 and TRBJ2-5, with 8 nucleotides matching TRBD1. Looked up from germline, CDR1 is SEHNR and CDR2 is FQNEAQ (reference sequence). This CDR3 is 16 amino acids long. After removal of 4 bases from V and 0 bases from J, the junction contained 7 bases not matched to a gene. In DNA form, the CDR3 reads TGTGCCAGCAGCTCCATGAGGACAGGGTACCAAGAGACCCAGTACTTC. Translated, it gives CASSSMRTGYQETQYF.

The sample holds many counts of this clonotype. The chain couples TRBV19 to TRBJ1-1; weak D call: TRBD1 (5 bases). Germline values: CDR1 LNHDA, CDR2 SQIVND (reference sequence). The V and J ends lost 6 bases and 7 bases respectively, with 12 bases between them. The length of the CDR3 is 12 residues. CDR3 residues: CASSQDTREAFF. The CDR3 bases are TGTGCCAGTAGCCAGGACACCCGTGAAGCTTTCTTT. The full variable domain, rest sourced from reference TRBV19 and TRBJ1-1, is DGGITQSPKYLFRKEGQNVTLSCEQNLNHDAMYWYRQDPGQGLRLIYYSQIVNDFQKGDIAEGYSVSREKKESFPLTVTSAQKNPTAFYLCASSQDTREAFFGQGTRLTVV.

The rearrangement links TRBV2 to TRBJ1-1; D gene uncertain. The V gene lost 1 base and the J gene lost 1 base, with 7 bases spanning the gap. Germline V gene sequence: CDR1 SNHLY, CDR2 FYNNEI. The CDR3 extends over 14 amino acids. This CDR3 is CASSEVSGNTEAFF. Written as DNA, the CDR3 is TGTGCCAGCAGTGAAGTTAGCGGGAACACTGAAGCTTTCTTT.

About this clonotype: At one boundary the junction diverges from the germline segment, which might be a read error. The chain links TRBV7-8 to TRBJ2-5; no firm D call. The CDR3 runs to 14 residues. CDR1 and CDR2 (germline): SGHVS, FQNEAQ. The CDR3 DNA is TGTGCCAGCAGCTTAGCGGCACTACAAGAGACCCAGTGCTTC. It is translated as CASSLAALQETQCF.

Remarks on this clonotype: A much larger clone differs from this one at a single base, so this may be a read error. The chain uses TRBV7-9 and TRBJ1-4, with D perhaps TRBD1 (5 bases). This CDR3 is 13 amino acids long. Germline V CDR1 and CDR2: SEHNR, FQNEAQ (reference sequence). The CDR3 sequence is CAGSPGPNEKLFF. The CDR3 bases are TGTGCCGGCAGCCCAGGGCCGAATGAAAAACTGTTTTTT.

A few counts support this clonotype. The gene calls are TRBV7-8 and TRBJ2-3; 15 bases align to TRBD2. The CDR3 has 18 amino acids. After removal of 5 bases from V and 0 bases from J, the junction contained 6 bases not matched to a gene. Germline V CDR1 and CDR2: SGHVS, FQNEAQ. In DNA, the CDR3 is TGTGCCAGCAGCCCACGGACTAGCGGGAGGGATAGCACAGATACGCAGTATTTT. Its translation: CASSPRTSGRDSTDTQYF.

At least ten counts were recorded for this clonotype. The genes are TRBV10-1 and TRBJ2-7; 7 positions agree with TRBD1. There are 13 residues in the CDR3. Per the germline V gene, CDR1 is WNHNN and CDR2 is SYGVQD (reference sequence). Trimming removed 2 bases from V and 5 bases from J; junction bases left unmatched: 3. The CDR3 region has the DNA TGCGCCAGCAGTGAGATACAGGGGAACGAGCAGTACTTC. Encoded protein: CASSEIQGNEQYF.

The sample holds a few counts of this clonotype. This rearrangement joins TRBV28 to TRBJ1-6; 7 nucleotides agree with TRBD1. This CDR3 is built from 16 residues. Looked up from germline, CDR1 is MDHEN and CDR2 is SYDVKM. With V trimmed by 6 bases and J by 0 bases, 5 bases remained unmatched. In DNA, the CDR3 is TGTGCCAGCAGCCCGGACAGGAGCTCCTATAATTCACCCCTCCACTTT. Translation: CASSPDRSSYNSPLHF.

This chain links TRBV28 with TRBJ2-5; TRBD2 is a possible D gene (6 bases). This CDR3 has 13 amino acids. Trimming took 5 bases from V and 9 from J, leaving 16 bases between them. Germline V gene sequence: CDR1 MDHEN, CDR2 SYDVKM. Written as DNA, the CDR3 is TGTGCCAGCAGTCCCGACTGGGGGGAGGCCCAGTACTTC. Residues: CASSPDWGEAQYF.

This clonotype was seen repeatedly, ten times or more. The DNA of the CDR3 is TGCAGCGTTCCACAGCAAGCTAATGAAAAACTGTTTTTT. It encodes CSVPQQANEKLFF. The chain uses TRBV29-1 and TRBJ1-4; D remains unclear. Between the trimmed V and J ends, which lost 5 bases and 3 bases, there was a span of 10 bases. The length of the CDR3 is 13 residues. Germline V CDR1 and CDR2: SQVTM, ANQGSEA.

This clonotype was observed a handful of times. The chain employs TRBV2 and TRBJ1-1; 10 bases match TRBD1. V trimming: 7 bases; J trimming: 4 bases; junction bases outside the gene matches: 3. CDR3 length: 13 amino acids. From germline, CDR1 is SNHLY and CDR2 FYNNEI. The CDR3 loop reads CASMTGGITEAFF. Written as DNA, the CDR3 is TGTGCCAGCATGACAGGGGGCATCACTGAAGCTTTCTTT.

This clonotype was seen many times. CDR3 loop: CASSSDRRNTEAFF. The CDR3 DNA follows: TGTGCCAGCAGTTCGGACAGGCGGAACACTGAAGCTTTCTTT. The chain has TRBV12-3 or TRBV12-4 and TRBJ1-1; TRBD1 matches at 7 bases. Germline trimming cut 4 bases from V and 1 base from J; bases unmatched to any gene: 3. This CDR3 has 14 amino acids.

With regard to this clonotype: Given a much more abundant clone one base away, this may be a read error. The rearrangement joins TRBV7-9 to TRBJ1-2, with unresolved D. Germline CDR1 is SEHNR and CDR2 is FQNEAQ (reference sequence). The CDR3 is 14 residues long. Deletions cut 3 bases from V and 8 bases from J, with 16 bases between. Here the CDR3 reads CASSFRVLGRGYTF. DNA of the CDR3: TGTGCCAGCAGCTTCCGGGTACTAGGACGGGGCTACACCTTC.

The chain has TRBV2 and TRBJ1-4; D gene ambiguous. CDR1 and CDR2 from the germline V gene are SNHLY and FYNNEI. Trimming removed 0 bases from V and 10 bases from J, with 9 bases in between. This CDR3 region has 13 residues. In DNA form, the CDR3 reads TGTGCCAGCAGTGAAGCTTTATCTGGAAAACTGTTTTTT. This encodes CASSEALSGKLFF. The full variable domain, its missing parts supplied by reference TRBV2 and TRBJ1-4, is EPEVTQTPSHQVTQMGQEVILRCVPISNHLYFYWYRQILGQKVEFLVSFYNNEISEKSEIFDDQFSVERPDGSNFTLKIRSTKLEDSAMYFCASSEALSGKLFFGSGTQLSVL.

V usage is TRBV7-2 and J usage is TRBJ1-5; TRBD1 is a possible D gene (5 bases). The J call is uncertain, as TRBJ2-3 better fits the DNA end. This CDR3 region has 14 residues. Per germline, CDR1 SGHTA and CDR2 FQGNSA. Written as DNA, the CDR3 is TGTGCCAGCAGCTCATTTTCAGGGTGGGATACGCAGTATTTT. It yields the protein CASSSFSGWDTQYF.

This sequence joins TRBV30 and TRBJ1-1; no clear D. The CDR3 has 11 amino acids. The V end was cut by 0 bases, the J end by 8 bases, with 7 bases between. CDR1 is GTSNPN and CDR2 is SVGIG in the germline V gene (reference sequence). The DNA of the CDR3 is TGTGCCTGGAGTGTCATCGCCGAAGCTTTCTTT. Translating it yields CAWSVIAEAFF.

This clonotype was recorded at least ten times. This sequence joins TRBV7-8 and TRBJ2-5, with D possibly being TRBD2 (6 bases). Germline V gives CDR1 SGHVS, CDR2 FQNEAQ. Deletions cut 2 bases from V and 5 bases from J, with 15 bases between. The CDR3 consists of 15 residues. The CDR3 loop reads CASSLSLGGSETQYF. Written as DNA, the CDR3 is TGTGCCAGCAGCTTAAGCCTCGGGGGTTCGGAGACCCAGTACTTC.

This clonotype was counted at least ten times. The V call is TRBV29-1, the J call TRBJ2-2; D is perhaps TRBD1 (6 bases). The V gene's germline CDR1 is SQVTM and CDR2 ANQGSEA. The V end lost 7 bases, the J end lost 0 bases, and 12 bases lay between the germline ends. The length of the CDR3 is 14 residues. The CDR3 DNA follows: TGCAGCGCTGGACAGAGCGCGAACACCGGGGAGCTGTTTTTT. Translation: CSAGQSANTGELFF.

This clonotype was picked up a small number of times. The CDR3 sequence is CASSQPTKQGSYEQYF. CDR3 DNA sequence: TGTGCCAGCAGCCAACCGACAAAACAGGGCTCCTACGAGCAGTACTTC. The chain uses TRBV7-9 and TRBJ2-7; TRBD1 is a possible D gene (6 bases). V gave up 5 bases and J gave up 0 bases, with 17 bases separating them. Germline V gene sequence: CDR1 SEHNR, CDR2 FQNEAQ (reference sequence). This CDR3 contains 16 residues.

This clonotype showed up many times. The CDR3 DNA follows: TGTGCCAGCATGCGACAGCACAGCTCTGGAAACACCATATATTTT. Translating it yields CASMRQHSSGNTIYF. This chain connects TRBV6-5 to TRBJ1-3; possibly TRBD1 for D (5 bases). The CDR3 contains 15 residues. Trimming shortened V by 7 bases and J by 0 bases, and 13 bases separated the two germline ends. From germline, CDR1 is MNHEY and CDR2 SVGAGI.

This chain links TRBV7-9 with TRBJ2-7, with 8 bases aligning to TRBD1. After removal of 6 bases from V and 4 bases from J, the junction contained 8 bases not matched to a gene. Looked up from germline, CDR1 is SEHNR and CDR2 is FQNEAQ (reference sequence). This CDR3 spans 14 amino acids. This CDR3 reads CASRPDRGSYEQYF. CDR3 sequence (DNA): TGTGCCAGCAGACCCGACAGGGGATCGTACGAGCAGTACTTC. Full variable domain (remainder filled in from reference TRBV7-9 and TRBJ2-7): DTGVSQNPRHKITKRGQNVTFRCDPISEHNRLYWYRQTLGQGPEFLTYFQNEAQLEKSRLLSDRFSAERPKGSFSTLEIQRTEQGDSAMYLCASRPDRGSYEQYFGPGTRLTVT.

This clonotype was counted a few times. A read error may account for a junction end that differs from germline. J is TRBJ2-5 and V is TRBV7-9; 8 positions agree with TRBD2. Germline loops: CDR1 SEHNR, CDR2 FQNEAQ (reference sequence). The CDR3 sequence is 13 residues long. Written as DNA, the CDR3 is TGTGCCAGCAGCCTAGCGGGTATGGAGACCCAGTACTTC. It encodes CASSLAGMETQYF.

Concerning this clonotype itself: This could be a read error, since a much larger clone is one nucleotide away. The rearrangement joins TRBV10-3 to TRBJ1-1; D possibly corresponds to TRBD1 (6 bases). Between the trimmed V and J ends, which lost 11 bases and 8 bases, there was a span of 15 bases. In germline, CDR1 is ENHRY, CDR2 SYGVKD. The length of the CDR3 is 11 residues. CDR3 nucleotide sequence: TGTGCCGGCCCCGAGGGGGGCGAAGCTTTCTTT. Translating it yields CAGPEGGEAFF.